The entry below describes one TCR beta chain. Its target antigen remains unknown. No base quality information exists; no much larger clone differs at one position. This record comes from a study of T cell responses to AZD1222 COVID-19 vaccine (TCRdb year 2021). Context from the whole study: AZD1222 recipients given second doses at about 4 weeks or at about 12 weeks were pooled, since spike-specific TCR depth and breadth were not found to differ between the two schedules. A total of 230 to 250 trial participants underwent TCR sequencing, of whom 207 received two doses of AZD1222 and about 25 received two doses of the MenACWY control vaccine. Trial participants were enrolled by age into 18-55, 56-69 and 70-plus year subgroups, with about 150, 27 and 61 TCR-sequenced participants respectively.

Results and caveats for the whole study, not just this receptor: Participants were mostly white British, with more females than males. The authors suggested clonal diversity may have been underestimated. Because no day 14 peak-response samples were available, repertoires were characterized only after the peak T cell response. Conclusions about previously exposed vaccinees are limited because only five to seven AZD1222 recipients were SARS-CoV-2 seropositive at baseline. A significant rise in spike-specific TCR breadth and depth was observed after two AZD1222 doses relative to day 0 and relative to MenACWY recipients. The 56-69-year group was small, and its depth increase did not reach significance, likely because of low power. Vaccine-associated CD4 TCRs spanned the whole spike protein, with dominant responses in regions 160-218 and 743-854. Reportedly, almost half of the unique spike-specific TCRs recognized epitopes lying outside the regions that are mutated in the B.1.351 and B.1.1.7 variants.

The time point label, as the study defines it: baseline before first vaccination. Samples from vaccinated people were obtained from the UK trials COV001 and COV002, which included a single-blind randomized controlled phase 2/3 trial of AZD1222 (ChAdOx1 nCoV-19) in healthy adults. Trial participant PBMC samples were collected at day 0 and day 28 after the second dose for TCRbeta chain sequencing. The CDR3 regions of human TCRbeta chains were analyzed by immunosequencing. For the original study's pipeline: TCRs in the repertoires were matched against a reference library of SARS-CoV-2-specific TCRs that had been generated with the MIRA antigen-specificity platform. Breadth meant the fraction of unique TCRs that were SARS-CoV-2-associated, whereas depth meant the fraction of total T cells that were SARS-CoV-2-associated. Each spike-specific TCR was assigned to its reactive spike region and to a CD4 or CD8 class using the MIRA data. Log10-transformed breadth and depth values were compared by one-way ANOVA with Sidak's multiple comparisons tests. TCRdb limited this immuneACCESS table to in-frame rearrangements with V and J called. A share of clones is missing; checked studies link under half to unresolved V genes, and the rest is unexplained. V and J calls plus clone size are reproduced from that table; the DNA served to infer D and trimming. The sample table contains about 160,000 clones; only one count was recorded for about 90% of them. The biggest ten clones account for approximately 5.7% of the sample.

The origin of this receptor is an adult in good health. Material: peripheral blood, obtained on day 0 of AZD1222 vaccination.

This receptor has the CDR3 CASMGTGIGYEQYF. DNA sequence: TGTGCCAGTATGGGGACAGGGATAGGCTACGAGCAGTACTTC. The chain links TRBV19 with TRBJ2-7; 9 middle bases align to TRBD1. CDR1 and CDR2 were assigned from the germline V gene (reference sequence) as LNHDA and SQIVND. From the cysteine through the phenylalanine, the CDR3 covers 14 amino acids. This entry keeps only the CDR3 DNA: 42 bases, framed from base 1. For this chain, trimming is 7 bases at the V end and 3 bases at the J end, and the number of junction bases without a gene match is 7.